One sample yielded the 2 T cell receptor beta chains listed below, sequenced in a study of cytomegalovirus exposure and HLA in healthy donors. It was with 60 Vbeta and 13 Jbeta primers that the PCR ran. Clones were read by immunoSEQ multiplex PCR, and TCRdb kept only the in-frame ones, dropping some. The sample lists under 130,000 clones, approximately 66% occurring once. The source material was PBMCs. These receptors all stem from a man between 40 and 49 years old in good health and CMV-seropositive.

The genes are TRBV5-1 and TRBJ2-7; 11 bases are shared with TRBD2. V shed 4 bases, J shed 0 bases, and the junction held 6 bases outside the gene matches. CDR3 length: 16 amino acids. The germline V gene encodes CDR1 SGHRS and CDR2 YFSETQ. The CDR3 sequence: CASSPGLAVDSYEQYF. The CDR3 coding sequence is TGCGCCAGCAGCCCGGGACTAGCGGTGGACTCCTACGAGCAGTACTTC. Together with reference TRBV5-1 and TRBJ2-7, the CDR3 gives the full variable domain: KAGVTQTPRYLIKTRGQQVTLSCSPISGHRSVSWYQQTPGQGLQFLFEYFSETQRNKGNFPGRFSGRQFSNSRSEMNVSTLELGDSALYLCASSPGLAVDSYEQYFGPGTRLTVT.

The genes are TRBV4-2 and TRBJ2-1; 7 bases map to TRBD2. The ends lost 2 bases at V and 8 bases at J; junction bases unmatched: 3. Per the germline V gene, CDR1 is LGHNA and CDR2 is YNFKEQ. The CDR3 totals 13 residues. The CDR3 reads CASSQFAGDEQFF. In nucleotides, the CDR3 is TGTGCCAGCAGCCAATTCGCGGGGGATGAGCAGTTCTTC.